The 19 T cell receptor beta chains in this list originate from one sample, sequenced in a study of glioma-infiltrating T cells. Using RNA template, CDR3s of TCR alpha and beta were amplified with iRepertoire arm-PCR. From the multiplex PCR reads, TCRdb called clonotypes with MiXCR, one entry per CDR3 protein. Of around 100,000 distinct CDR3 sequences listed, about 30% are singletons. Sequencing used glioma tissue, nonneoplastic brain tissue, or PBMCs (not recorded which). All receptors come from a human donor with low-grade glioma or glioblastoma, undergoing nonglioma brain surgery, or in good health (not recorded which).

This clonotype was observed at least ten times. This chain joins TRBV18 and TRBJ2-7, with D hard to call. Trimming cost V 6 bases and J 2 bases, with 14 bases left between them. Germline V CDR1 and CDR2: KGHSH, LQKENI. The CDR3 is 14 residues long. This CDR3 reads CASSPGPTTYEQYF. The CDR3 DNA is TGTGCCAGCTCCCCGGGTCCAACTACCTACGAGCAGTACTTC.

As for this clonotype: A clone one base away is much larger, so this may be a read error. The CDR3 spells CASSQLGVSLNNGQFF. The CDR3, as DNA: TGTGCCAGCAGCCAATTAGGGGTATCCTTAAACAATGGGCAGTTCTTC. The chain uses TRBV3-1 and TRBJ2-1; maybe TRBD1 (5 bases). CDR3 size: 16 residues. Germline V gene data show CDR1 as LGHDT and CDR2 as YNNKEL (reference sequence).

The chain couples TRBV7-2 to TRBJ1-3; 8 bases align to TRBD1. Germline CDR1 reads SGHTA; CDR2 reads FQGNSA. V was clipped by 5 bases and J by 2 bases; unmatched bases: 5. There are 15 residues in the CDR3. The CDR3 sequence is CASSPRQGPGNTIYF. CDR3 DNA sequence: TGTGCCAGCAGCCCCCGACAGGGGCCTGGAAACACCATATATTTT. The entire variable domain, with the rest obtained from reference TRBV7-2 and TRBJ1-3, is as follows: GAGVSQSPSNKVTEKGKDVELRCDPISGHTALYWYRQSLGQGLEFLIYFQGNSAPDKSGLPSDRFSAERTGGSVSTLTIQRTQQEDSAVYLCASSPRQGPGNTIYFGEGSWLTVV.

Only one count was recorded for this clonotype. V usage is TRBV12-3 or TRBV12-4 and J usage is TRBJ1-1; D not certain. The CDR3 is 10 residues long. The V end lost 4 bases, the J end lost 7 bases, and 4 bases lay between the germline ends. The CDR3 loop reads CASSSNEAFF. The CDR3 DNA follows: TGTGCCAGCAGTTCCAATGAAGCTTTCTTT.

This chain uses TRBV11-2 with TRBJ1-4; no definite D call. The CDR3 totals 16 residues. Trimming took 3 bases from V and 0 from J, leaving 11 bases between them. Germline V gives CDR1 SGHAT, CDR2 FQNNGV. The CDR3: CASSFNHVATNEKLFF. The CDR3 DNA reads as TGTGCCAGCAGCTTCAATCATGTGGCAACTAATGAAAAACTGTTTTTT.

Of note for this clonotype: A much larger clone differs by one base, so this may be a read error. The chain couples TRBV7-2 to TRBJ2-5; D could derive from TRBD1 or TRBD2 (6 bases each). Between the trimmed V and J ends, which lost 5 bases and 4 bases, there was a span of 14 bases. Germline CDR1 reads SGHTA; CDR2 reads FQGNSA. This CDR3 comprises 14 residues. The CDR3 region has the DNA TGTGCCAGCAGCCCGCTGGGGGGCCTAGAGACCCAGTACTTC. This translates into CASSPLGGLETQYF.

The CDR3 reads CASSQGRNTEAFF. As DNA, the CDR3 is TGTGCCAGCAGCCAAGGCCGGAACACTGAAGCTTTCTTT. This chain connects TRBV14 to TRBJ1-1; no reliable D call. CDR1 and CDR2 (germline): SGHDN, FVKESK. Trimming removed 1 base from V and 1 base from J, with 4 bases in between. This CDR3 has 13 residues.

The sample holds many counts of this clonotype. The chain combines TRBV27 with TRBJ2-7, with D tentatively TRBD1 (5 bases). In germline, CDR1 is MNHEY, CDR2 SMNVEV (reference sequence). This CDR3 region has 15 residues. V was trimmed by 0 bases and J by 0 bases, leaving 9 bases between them. In DNA form, the CDR3 reads TGTGCCAGCAGTTTATCAGGGGTTAGCTCCTACGAGCAGTACTTC. Translating gives CASSLSGVSSYEQYF.

For the CDR3, the DNA is TGTGCCACCGCGAGACTTATAAGCTCTGGGGCCAACGTCCTGACTTTC. This translates into CATARLISSGANVLTF. This sequence joins TRBV5-6 and TRBJ2-6; D remains ambiguous. The CDR3 is made up of 16 amino acids. V lost 9 bases and J lost 0, with 16 bases in between. CDR1 and CDR2 from the germline V gene are SGHDT and YYEEEE.

The CDR3 region is CASSLQGSRNTIYF. The CDR3, as DNA: TGTGCCAGCAGCTTACAGGGGTCCCGAAACACCATATATTTT. This chain links TRBV7-9 with TRBJ1-3, with a possible D match to TRBD1 (6 bases). Trimming pared 2 bases from V and 5 bases from J, leaving 10 bases between. CDR3 length equals 14 residues. Germline assignment: CDR1 SEHNR and CDR2 FQNEAQ (reference sequence).

Ten or more counts support this clonotype. The chain carries TRBV12-5 and TRBJ2-5; tentatively, D is TRBD1 or TRBD2 (6 bases each). CDR3 length: 14 residues. The V end lost 7 bases, the J end lost 4 bases, and 16 bases lay between the germline ends. Germline-derived CDR1 and CDR2 are LGHNT and FRNRAP. CDR3 residues: CASATGFGGETQYF. CDR3 sequence (DNA): TGTGCTAGTGCCACAGGGTTCGGGGGAGAGACCCAGTACTTC. Combining the CDR3 with reference TRBV12-5 and TRBJ2-5 gives the whole variable domain DARVTQTPRHKVTEMGQEVTMRCQPILGHNTVFWYRQTMMQGLELLAYFRNRAPLDDSGMPKDRFSAEMPDATLATLKIQPSEPRDSAVYFCASATGFGGETQYFGPGTRLLVL.

This clonotype was recorded once. A much larger clone lies a single base off, so this may be a read error. The chain combines TRBV28 with TRBJ1-5, with unresolved D. Germline CDR1 reads MDHEN; CDR2 reads SYDVKM. The CDR3 runs 13 residues. CDR3 in amino acids: CASNRVGNQPHHF. The CDR3 DNA reads TGTGCCAGCAATCGGGTGGGCAATCAGCCCCACCATTTT.

This chain joins TRBV7-2 and TRBJ1-3; perhaps TRBD1 as D (6 bases). Trimming removed 4 bases at V and 2 bases at J, with 18 bases between. CDR3 length: 17 residues. From germline, CDR1 is SGHTA and CDR2 FQGNSA. CDR3 in DNA: TGTGCCAGCAGCTCGCACCCTACAGGGTTCACTGGAAACACCATATATTTT. Residues: CASSSHPTGFTGNTIYF.

This clonotype was seen more than once but under ten times. This CDR3 is CASSSATSGNTIYF. CDR3 nucleotides: TGTGCCAGCAGTTCTGCTACATCTGGAAACACCATATATTTT. V gene TRBV2 combines with J gene TRBJ1-3; D not resolved. Germline-derived CDR1 and CDR2 are SNHLY and FYNNEI. V was pared by 5 bases and J by 1 base, with 9 bases between. This CDR3 contains 14 residues.

This clonotype was found a few times. The V call is TRBV2, the J call TRBJ1-4, with 9 bases lining up with TRBD1. The CDR3 sequence is 15 residues long. V dropped 7 bases and J dropped 8; count of bases not matched to a gene: 11. CDR1 is SNHLY, CDR2 FYNNEI, per germline. CDR3 DNA sequence: TGTGCCAGCAACCGGGGACAGGGTTTCGGAGAAAAACTGTTTTTT. Its protein product is CASNRGQGFGEKLFF.

The V gene is TRBV3-1, the J gene TRBJ2-3, with D possibly TRBD1 on 6 matching bases. Germline values: CDR1 LGHDT, CDR2 YNNKEL (reference sequence). CDR3 size: 13 residues. The V end was cut by 0 bases, the J end by 6 bases, with 7 bases between. CDR3 loop: CASSQERGDTQYF. CDR3 in DNA: TGTGCCAGCAGCCAAGAAAGGGGGGATACGCAGTATTTT.

A word on this clonotype: With a much larger clone just one base away, this may be a read error. This chain uses TRBV6-1 with TRBJ2-1; no clear D. The CDR3 extends over 13 amino acids. V was clipped by 5 bases and J by 6 bases, with 11 bases between them. Germline loops: CDR1 MNHNS, CDR2 SASEGT. The DNA of the CDR3 is TGTGCCAGCAGTTTCGGACCGTGCAATGAGCAGTTCTTC. As protein: CASSFGPCNEQFF.

The chain couples TRBV10-2 to TRBJ1-3, with 7 bases identical to TRBD1. CDR3 length: 13 amino acids. CDR1 and CDR2 (germline): WSHSY, SAAADI. The V segment lost 4 bases and the J segment 3 bases; nucleotides outside the gene matches: 0. CDR3 protein: CASSGQGGNTIYF. Here the CDR3 DNA reads TGCGCCAGCAGTGGACAGGGTGGAAACACCATATATTTT.

This clonotype was detected ten times or more. V usage is TRBV28 and J usage is TRBJ1-6; D is perhaps TRBD1 (6 bases). The CDR3 has 14 amino acids. CDR1 MDHEN and CDR2 SYDVKM come from the germline V gene. Between the trimmed V and J ends, which lost 4 bases and 10 bases, there was a span of 14 bases. The CDR3 is CASSSETGRSPLHF. DNA for the CDR3: TGTGCCAGCAGTTCCGAGACAGGTCGATCACCCCTCCACTTT. The full variable domain, in which reference TRBV28 and TRBJ1-6 provide the parts outside the CDR3, is DVKVTQSSRYLVKRTGEKVFLECVQDMDHENMFWYRQDPGLGLRLIYFSYDVKMKEKGDIPEGYSVSREKKERFSLILESASTNQTSMYLCASSSETGRSPLHFGNGTRLTVT.